These 27 T cell receptor beta chains came from one sample sequenced in a study of cytomegalovirus exposure and HLA in healthy donors. Measured with immunoSEQ multiplex PCR; TCRdb has only the in-frame clones, and not every one. The sample lists around 300,000 clones, 80% to 90% occurring once. Sequencing was carried out using PBMCs. Receptors originate from a woman aged 18-35 years in good health and CMV-seronegative.

V gene TRBV19 combines with J gene TRBJ2-7; TRBD2 matches at 7 bases. Trimming removed 3 bases from V and 7 bases from J; junction bases left unmatched: 12. This CDR3 is built from 15 residues. The V gene's germline CDR1 is LNHDA and CDR2 SQIVND (reference sequence). CDR3 region: CASSISEGRALEQYF. CDR3 coding DNA: TGTGCCAGTAGTATTTCGGAAGGGAGGGCCCTGGAGCAGTACTTC.

The chain uses TRBV28 and TRBJ2-7; 9 bases line up with TRBD2. This CDR3 comprises 16 residues. Trimming removed 0 bases from V and 5 bases from J; junction bases left unmatched: 8. Germline CDR1 and CDR2: MDHEN and SYDVKM. In nucleotides, the CDR3 is TGTGCCAGCAGTTTATGGGCTAGCGGGACTCTGGACGAGCAGTACTTC. Its protein is CASSLWASGTLDEQYF.

V and J are TRBV18 and TRBJ1-1, with D possibly matching TRBD1 (6 bases). The CDR3 runs to 16 residues. CDR1 is KGHSH, CDR2 LQKENI, per germline. The V end was cut by 3 bases, the J end by 0 bases, with 14 bases between. The CDR3 region is CASSPEGGVMNTEAFF. CDR3 bases: TGTGCCAGCTCACCTGAGGGGGGGGTCATGAACACTGAAGCTTTCTTT.

The chain combines TRBV7-6 with TRBJ2-7; tentatively, D is TRBD1 (5 bases). Per germline, CDR1 SGHVS and CDR2 FNYEAQ. The V and J ends lost 5 bases and 5 bases respectively, with 19 bases between them. This CDR3 is built from 15 residues. CDR3 DNA: TGTGCCAGCAGCCAAGTACCCTCGACAGACCACGAGCAGTACTTC. It encodes CASSQVPSTDHEQYF.

The rearrangement links TRBV28 to TRBJ1-2, with D tentatively TRBD1 (6 bases). Germline V lookup: CDR1 MDHEN, CDR2 SYDVKM. V was pared by 4 bases and J by 2 bases, with 14 bases between. This CDR3 has 15 amino acids. The CDR3 sequence: CASSSRARGNYGYTF. CDR3 in DNA: TGTGCCAGCAGTTCCAGAGCCAGGGGCAACTATGGCTACACCTTC.

CDR3 sequence (DNA): TGTGCCAGCAGTTTAGCCCCCTGGGGTAGCGGCAACAATGAGCAGTTCTTC. It codes for CASSLAPWGSGNNEQFF. V gene TRBV27 combines with J gene TRBJ2-1; perhaps TRBD2 as D (6 bases). V dropped 2 bases and J dropped 5 bases, with 19 bases sitting between them. The CDR3 has 17 amino acids. Germline V gene lookup returns CDR1 MNHEY and CDR2 SMNVEV (reference sequence).

The V and J genes are TRBV30 and TRBJ1-4; 10 nucleotides align to TRBD1. CDR1 and CDR2 from the germline V gene are GTSNPN and SVGIG (reference sequence). The CDR3 spans 13 residues. V shed 6 bases, J shed 6 bases, and the junction held 4 bases outside the gene matches. The CDR3 sequence is CACGTGVDEKLFF. The CDR3 DNA is TGTGCCTGCGGGACAGGGGTGGATGAAAAACTGTTTTTT.

The rearrangement links TRBV7-6 to TRBJ2-7; TRBD1 agrees at 8 bases. This CDR3 is 15 amino acids long. Germline trimming cut 5 bases from V and 2 bases from J; bases unmatched to any gene: 8. Germline CDR1 is SGHVS and CDR2 is FNYEAQ. The CDR3: CASSPDRGQTYEQYF. CDR3 coding DNA: TGTGCCAGCAGCCCAGACAGGGGTCAGACCTACGAGCAGTACTTC.

This chain uses TRBV27 with TRBJ1-3; D perhaps matches TRBD1 (6 bases). Germline CDR1 MNHEY, CDR2 SMNVEV (reference sequence). V lost 2 bases and J 3 bases, leaving 17 bases between the germline ends. This CDR3 contains 17 residues. This CDR3 is CASSLTPPDSGGNTIYF. CDR3 DNA sequence: TGTGCCAGCAGTTTAACTCCCCCGGACAGTGGTGGAAACACCATATATTTT.

The gene calls are TRBV5-1 and TRBJ2-7; tentatively, D is TRBD2 (5 bases). V lost 2 bases and J lost 1, with 7 bases in between. Germline CDR1 and CDR2: SGHRS and YFSETQ. The CDR3 runs to 13 residues. The CDR3 region is CASSLRTSYEQYF. The CDR3 region has the DNA TGCGCCAGCAGCTTAAGGACTTCCTACGAGCAGTACTTC.

This rearrangement joins TRBV10-1 to TRBJ1-1, with D maybe TRBD1 (5 bases). The CDR3 covers 14 residues. CDR1 WNHNN and CDR2 SYGVQD come from the germline V gene (reference sequence). V was shortened by 2 bases and J by 5 bases, with 12 bases between the two germline ends. CDR3 nucleotides: TGCGCCAGCAGTGAGACCAGGGCGGGAACTGAAGCTTTCTTT. Amino acid sequence: CASSETRAGTEAFF.

V and J are TRBV7-8 and TRBJ2-2; the D gene is possibly TRBD2 (5 bases). Germline CDR1 SGHVS, CDR2 FQNEAQ. The CDR3 has 16 amino acids. Trimming removed 4 bases from V and 1 base from J, with 13 bases in between. The CDR3: CASSSGLGENTGELFF. CDR3 bases: TGTGCCAGCAGCTCGGGTCTGGGAGAGAACACCGGGGAGCTGTTTTTT.

V usage is TRBV29-1 and J usage is TRBJ2-5, with TRBD1 identical over 8 bases. Germline lookup yields CDR1 SQVTM and CDR2 ANQGSEA. V shed 1 base, J shed 2 bases, and the junction held 3 bases outside the gene matches. The CDR3 has 14 residues. CDR3 sequence: CSVEVDRGQETQYF. CDR3 DNA sequence: TGCAGCGTTGAAGTAGACAGGGGACAAGAGACCCAGTACTTC.

The chain combines TRBV5-4 with TRBJ1-1; the match to TRBD1 covers 9 bases. The CDR3 has 13 residues. V lost 4 bases to trimming and J lost 6 bases; unmatched junction nucleotides: 4. Per the germline V gene, CDR1 is SGHNT and CDR2 is YYREEE (reference sequence). The CDR3 bases are TGTGCCAGCAGCGTGAGGACAGGGGCTGAAGCTTTCTTT. Its protein is CASSVRTGAEAFF.

This chain joins TRBV5-5 and TRBJ2-7; 14 nucleotides align to TRBD2. Germline CDR1 is SGHKS and CDR2 is YYEKEE (reference sequence). The CDR3 contains 15 residues. V trimming: 3 bases; J trimming: 3 bases; junction bases outside the gene matches: 2. The CDR3 bases are TGTGCCAGCAGCTATGGACTAGCGGGGGGCTACGAGCAGTACTTC. This translates into CASSYGLAGGYEQYF.

The chain combines TRBV11-2 with TRBJ2-7; D ambiguous. Trimming stripped 1 base from V and 4 bases from J, with 5 bases between. CDR3 size: 12 residues. Germline V gene data show CDR1 as SGHAT and CDR2 as FQNNGV. The chain's CDR3 is CASSLGHYEQYF. DNA for the CDR3: TGTGCCAGCAGCTTAGGACATTACGAGCAGTACTTC.

This clone was seen just once. The chain combines TRBV28 with TRBJ2-3; TRBD2 aligns across 14 bases. CDR3 size: 15 residues. V lost 8 bases, J lost 3 bases, and 4 bases stayed unmatched. Germline V gene data show CDR1 as MDHEN and CDR2 as SYDVKM. CDR3 amino acids: CASWGTSGGTDTQYF. CDR3 in DNA: TGTGCCAGCTGGGGGACTAGCGGGGGTACAGATACGCAGTATTTT.

The chain has TRBV6-6 and TRBJ1-2, with no clear D. Per the germline V gene, CDR1 is MNHNY and CDR2 is SVGAGI (reference sequence). Trimming took off 4 bases at V and 4 bases at J, with 7 bases between the two ends. The CDR3 spans 12 residues. CDR3 loop: CASSSSSYGYTF. The CDR3 DNA reads TGTGCCAGCAGTTCCTCGAGCTATGGCTACACCTTC.

The rearrangement uses TRBV9 and TRBJ2-5; 13 bases map to TRBD2. CDR3 length equals 14 residues. Germline CDR1 reads SGDLS; CDR2 reads YYNGEE. V lost 3 bases, J lost 13 bases, and 9 bases stayed unmatched. The CDR3: CASSAGTSGVHLYF. CDR3 bases: TGTGCCAGCAGCGCCGGGACTAGCGGGGTTCATCTGTACTTC.

The V call is TRBV7-6, the J call TRBJ2-5; TRBD2 matches at 11 bases. CDR3 size: 16 residues. CDR1 is SGHVS and CDR2 is FNYEAQ in the germline V gene. Trimming cost V 1 base and J 2 bases; bases outside gene matches: 3. CDR3 sequence: CASSLGGTSGQETQYF. DNA for the CDR3: TGTGCCAGCAGCTTAGGGGGGACTAGCGGTCAAGAGACCCAGTACTTC.

This chain connects TRBV7-9 to TRBJ1-1; tentative D call: TRBD1 (5 bases). Trimming cost V 9 bases and J 3 bases, with 11 bases left between them. CDR3 size: 12 residues. From germline, CDR1 is SEHNR and CDR2 FQNEAQ (reference sequence). The CDR3 sequence: CARRQLHTEAFF. The CDR3 DNA is TGTGCCAGGAGACAGCTCCACACTGAAGCTTTCTTT.

V is TRBV30 and J is TRBJ2-3; 13 nucleotides line up with TRBD2. The germline gives CDR1 GTSNPN, CDR2 SVGIG (reference sequence). J was trimmed by 6 bases and V by 0 bases; bases with no gene match: 6. The CDR3 contains 16 residues. The CDR3 nucleotides are TGTGCCTGGAGTGTAATACTAGCGGGAGGGCCGGATACGCAGTATTTT. This gives the protein CAWSVILAGGPDTQYF.

The chain combines TRBV11-3 with TRBJ1-1; the D is unclear. Trimming pared 1 base from V and 6 bases from J, leaving 12 bases between. This CDR3 comprises 14 residues. The germline CDR1 and CDR2 sequences are SGHNT and YENEEA. As DNA, the CDR3 is TGTGCCAGCAGCTTAGTACCCCTAGGCCCTGAAGCTTTCTTT. Amino acid sequence: CASSLVPLGPEAFF.

This chain uses TRBV29-1 with TRBJ2-7; D perhaps matches TRBD1 (6 bases). The germline V gene encodes CDR1 SQVTM and CDR2 ANQGSEA. The CDR3 is 13 residues long. Between the trimmed V and J ends, which lost 5 bases and 3 bases, there was a span of 14 bases. The CDR3 DNA reads TGCAGCGTTCTCTCAGGGGCGGGCTACGAGCAGTACTTC. It yields the protein CSVLSGAGYEQYF.

The chain is built from TRBV18 and TRBJ2-2, with D possibly TRBD2 on 5 matching bases. CDR1 and CDR2 (germline): KGHSH, LQKENI. V lost 1 base, J lost 7 bases, and 10 bases lay in between. This CDR3 spans 14 amino acids. CDR3 sequence reads: CASSPLDYVGELFF. DNA of the CDR3: TGTGCCAGCTCACCACTTGACTACGTCGGGGAGCTGTTTTTT. Looking up the rest from reference TRBV18 and TRBJ2-2 gives the full variable domain: NAGVMQNPRHLVRRRGQEARLRCSPMKGHSHVYWYRQLPEEGLKFMVYLQKENIIDESGMPKERFSAEFPKEGPSILRIQQVVRGDSAAYFCASSPLDYVGELFFGEGSRLTVL.

The gene calls are TRBV29-1 and TRBJ1-2; no clear D. Germline CDR1 reads SQVTM; CDR2 reads ANQGSEA. Trimming removed 2 bases at V and 5 bases at J, with 12 bases between. This CDR3 comprises 13 residues. This CDR3 is CSVEFPAEYGYTF. CDR3 DNA: TGCAGCGTTGAATTTCCAGCGGAATATGGCTACACCTTC.

The chain couples TRBV6-4 to TRBJ2-2; 7 bases are a match to TRBD2. Germline values: CDR1 MRHNA, CDR2 SNTAGT. Unmatched junction bases numbered 3, after V lost 5 bases and J lost 3 bases. The CDR3 spans 14 residues. Here the CDR3 DNA reads TGTGCCAGCAGTAGCGGGGATGACACCGGGGAGCTGTTTTTT. Its translation is CASSSGDDTGELFF.